The clone carrying this T cell receptor (beta chain) was seen more than once but under ten times. Its antigen is undetermined. The data originate from a study of cytomegalovirus exposure and HLA in healthy donors. The germline gives CDR1 MDHEN, CDR2 SYDVKM. V was clipped by 5 bases and J by 0 bases, with 16 bases between them. This CDR3 is built from 16 residues. General study results and limits: Per published accounts, TCR beta sequences correctly predicted the HLA-A and HLA-B alleles of most subjects. Usually a TCR sequence was rare, but some public TCRs were found in many donors.

Primers: 60 Vbeta forward and 13 Jbeta reverse. Profiled with immunoSEQ multiplex PCR; TCRdb holds only in-frame clones, not every one. The sample records some 150,000 clones, 75% to 80% being singletons. The chain has TRBV28 and TRBJ1-1; tentatively, D is TRBD1 (6 bases). Sequences were obtained from PBMCs. The TCR originated in a man aged 35 to 55 in good health and CMV-seropositive. The CDR3 reads CASSVLRGRVNTEAFF. CDR3 nucleotide sequence: TGTGCCAGCAGTGTCCTGAGGGGGAGAGTGAACACTGAAGCTTTCTTT. Filled out from reference TRBV28 and TRBJ1-1, the complete variable domain reads DVKVTQSSRYLVKRTGEKVFLECVQDMDHENMFWYRQDPGLGLRLIYFSYDVKMKEKGDIPEGYSVSREKKERFSLILESASTNQTSMYLCASSVLRGRVNTEAFFGQGTRLTVV.